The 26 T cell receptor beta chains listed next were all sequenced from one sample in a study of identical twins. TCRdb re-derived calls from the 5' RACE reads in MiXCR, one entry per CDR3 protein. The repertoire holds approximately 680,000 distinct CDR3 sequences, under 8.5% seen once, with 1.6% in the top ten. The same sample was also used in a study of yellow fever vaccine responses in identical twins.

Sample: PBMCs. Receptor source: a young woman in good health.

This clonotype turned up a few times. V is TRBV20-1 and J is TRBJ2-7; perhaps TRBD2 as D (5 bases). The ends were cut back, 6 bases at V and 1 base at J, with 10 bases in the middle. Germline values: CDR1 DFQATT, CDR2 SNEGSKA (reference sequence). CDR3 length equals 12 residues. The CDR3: CSAVGVSYEQYV. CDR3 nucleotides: TGCAGTGCCGTCGGGGTGTCCTACGAGCAGTACGTC.

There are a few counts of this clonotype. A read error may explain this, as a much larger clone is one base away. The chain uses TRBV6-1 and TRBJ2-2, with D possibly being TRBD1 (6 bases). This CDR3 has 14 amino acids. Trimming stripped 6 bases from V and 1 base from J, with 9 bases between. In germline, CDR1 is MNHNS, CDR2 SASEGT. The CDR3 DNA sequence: TGTGCCAGCAGAACGACAGGGAACACCGGGGAGCTGTTTTTT. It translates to CASRTTGNTGELFF.

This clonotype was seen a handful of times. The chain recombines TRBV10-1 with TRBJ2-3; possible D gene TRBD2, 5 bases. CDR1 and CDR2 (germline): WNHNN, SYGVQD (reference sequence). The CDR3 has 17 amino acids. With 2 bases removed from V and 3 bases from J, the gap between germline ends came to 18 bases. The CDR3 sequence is CASSEVRLAETTDTQYF. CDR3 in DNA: TGCGCCAGCAGTGAGGTGAGGCTAGCCGAGACTACAGATACGCAGTATTTT.

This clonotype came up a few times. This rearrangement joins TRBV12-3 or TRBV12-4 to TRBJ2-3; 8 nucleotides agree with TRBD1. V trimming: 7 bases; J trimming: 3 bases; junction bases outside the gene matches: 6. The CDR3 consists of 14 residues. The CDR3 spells CASTGTGKTDTQYF. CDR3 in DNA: TGTGCCAGCACTGGGACAGGAAAGACAGATACGCAGTATTTT.

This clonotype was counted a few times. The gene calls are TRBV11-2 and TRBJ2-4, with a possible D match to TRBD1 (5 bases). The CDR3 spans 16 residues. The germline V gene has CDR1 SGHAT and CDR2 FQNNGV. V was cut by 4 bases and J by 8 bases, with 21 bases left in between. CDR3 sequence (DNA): TGTGCCAGCAGCTATCGGCCGGCAGGGCTTATTGACATTCAGTACTTC. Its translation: CASSYRPAGLIDIQYF.

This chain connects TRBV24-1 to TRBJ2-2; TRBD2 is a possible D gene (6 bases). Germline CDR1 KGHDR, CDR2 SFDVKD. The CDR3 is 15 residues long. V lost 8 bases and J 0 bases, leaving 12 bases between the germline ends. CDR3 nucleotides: TGTGCCACCAAATCTGGCGGGACGAACACCGGGGAGCTGTTTTTT. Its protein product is CATKSGGTNTGELFF.

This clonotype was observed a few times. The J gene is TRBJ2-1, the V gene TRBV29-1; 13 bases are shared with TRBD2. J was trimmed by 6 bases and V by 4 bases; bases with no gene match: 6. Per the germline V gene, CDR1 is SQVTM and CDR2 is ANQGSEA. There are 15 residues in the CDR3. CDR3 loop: CSVGSGTSGANEQFF. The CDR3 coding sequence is TGCAGCGTTGGGTCCGGGACTAGCGGGGCCAATGAGCAGTTCTTC.

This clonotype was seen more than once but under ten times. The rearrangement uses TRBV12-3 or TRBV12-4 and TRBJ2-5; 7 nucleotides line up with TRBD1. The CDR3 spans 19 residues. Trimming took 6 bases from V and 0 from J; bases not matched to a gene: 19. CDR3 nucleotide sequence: TGTGCCAGCAGCTCTTCGTACCTGACAGGGCAAAACAACCAAGAGACCCAGTACTTC. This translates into CASSSSYLTGQNNQETQYF.

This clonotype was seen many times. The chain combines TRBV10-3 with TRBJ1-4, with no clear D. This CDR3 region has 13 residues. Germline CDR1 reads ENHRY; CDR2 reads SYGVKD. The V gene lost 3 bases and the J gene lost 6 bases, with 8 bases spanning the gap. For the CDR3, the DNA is TGTGCCATCAGTGACCTACTGGATGAAAAACTGTTTTTT. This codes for CAISDLLDEKLFF.

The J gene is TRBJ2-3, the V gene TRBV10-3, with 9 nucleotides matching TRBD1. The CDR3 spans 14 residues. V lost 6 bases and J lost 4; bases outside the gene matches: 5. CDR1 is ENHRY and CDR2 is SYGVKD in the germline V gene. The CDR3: CAIRGTGTADTQYF. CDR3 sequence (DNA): TGTGCCATCAGGGGGACAGGGACGGCAGATACGCAGTATTTT.

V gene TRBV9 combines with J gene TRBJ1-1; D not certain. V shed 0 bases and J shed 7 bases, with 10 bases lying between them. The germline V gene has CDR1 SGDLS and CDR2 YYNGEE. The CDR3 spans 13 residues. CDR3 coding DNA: TGTGCCAGCAGCGTAGCCTTGGAAGGTGAAGCTTTCTTT. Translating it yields CASSVALEGEAFF.

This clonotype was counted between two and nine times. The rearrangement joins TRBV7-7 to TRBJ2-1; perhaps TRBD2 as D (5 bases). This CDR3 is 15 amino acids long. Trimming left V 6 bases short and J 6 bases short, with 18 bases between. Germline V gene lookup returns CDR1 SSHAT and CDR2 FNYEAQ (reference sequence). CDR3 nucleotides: TGTGCCAGCAGAATGGGCGGCCCCGAGGGCAATGAGCAGTTCTTC. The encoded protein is CASRMGGPEGNEQFF.

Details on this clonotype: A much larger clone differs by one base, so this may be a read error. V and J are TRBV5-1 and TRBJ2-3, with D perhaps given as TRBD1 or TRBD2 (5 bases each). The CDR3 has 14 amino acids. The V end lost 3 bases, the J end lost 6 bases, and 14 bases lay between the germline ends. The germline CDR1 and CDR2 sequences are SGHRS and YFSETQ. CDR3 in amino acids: CASSSSGPPDTQYF. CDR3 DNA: TGCGCCAGCAGCTCATCGGGGCCGCCGGATACGCAGTATTTT.

CDR3 residues: CASSLGVTSGKETQYF. Here the CDR3 DNA reads TGTGCCAGCAGCTTAGGGGTGACTAGCGGAAAAGAGACCCAGTACTTC. The rearrangement uses TRBV11-2 and TRBJ2-5; 9 positions match TRBD2. CDR3 length: 16 residues. The V gene end was trimmed by 1 base and the J gene end by 3 bases; junction bases not matched to a gene: 6. In germline, CDR1 is SGHAT, CDR2 FQNNGV.

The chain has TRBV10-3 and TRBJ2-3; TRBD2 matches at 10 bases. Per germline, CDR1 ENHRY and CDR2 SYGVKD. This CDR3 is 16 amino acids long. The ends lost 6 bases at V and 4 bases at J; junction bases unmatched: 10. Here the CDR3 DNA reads TGTGCCATCAGGGCAAGCGGGGGGGCTTTCCCAGATACGCAGTATTTT. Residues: CAIRASGGAFPDTQYF.

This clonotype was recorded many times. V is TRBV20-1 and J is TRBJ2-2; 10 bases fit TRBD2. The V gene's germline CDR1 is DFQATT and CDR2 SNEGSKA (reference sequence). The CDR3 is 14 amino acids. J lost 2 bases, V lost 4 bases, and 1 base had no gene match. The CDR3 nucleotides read TGCAGTGCTAAGCGGGAGGGTAACACCGGGGAGCTGTTTTTT. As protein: CSAKREGNTGELFF.

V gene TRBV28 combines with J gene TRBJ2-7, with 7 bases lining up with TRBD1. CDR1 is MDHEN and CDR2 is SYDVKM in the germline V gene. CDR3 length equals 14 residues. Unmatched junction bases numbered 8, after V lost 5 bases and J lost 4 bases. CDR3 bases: TGTGCCAGCAGTACCGGGGACAGCAGATACGAGCAGTACGTC. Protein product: CASSTGDSRYEQYV.

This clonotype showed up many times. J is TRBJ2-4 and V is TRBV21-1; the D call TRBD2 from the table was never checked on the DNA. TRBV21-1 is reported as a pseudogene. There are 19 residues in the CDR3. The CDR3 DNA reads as TGTGCCAGCAGCACTAGAGGGACACTACGTACGGTTGCCAAAAACATTCAGTACTTC. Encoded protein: CASSTRGTLRTVAKNIQYF.

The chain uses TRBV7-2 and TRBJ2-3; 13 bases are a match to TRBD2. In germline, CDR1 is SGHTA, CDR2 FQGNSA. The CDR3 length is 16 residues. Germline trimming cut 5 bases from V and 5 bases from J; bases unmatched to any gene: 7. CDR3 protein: CASSRRLAGGIDTQYF. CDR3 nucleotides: TGTGCCAGCAGCCGTCGACTAGCGGGAGGTATAGATACGCAGTATTTT.

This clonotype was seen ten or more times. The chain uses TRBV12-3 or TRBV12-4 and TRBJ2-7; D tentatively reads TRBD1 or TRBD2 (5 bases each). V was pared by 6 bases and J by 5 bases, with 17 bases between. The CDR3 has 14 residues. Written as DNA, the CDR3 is TGTGCCAGCAGATCCTGGTGGGGGTCCCACGAGCAGTACTTC. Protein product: CASRSWWGSHEQYF.

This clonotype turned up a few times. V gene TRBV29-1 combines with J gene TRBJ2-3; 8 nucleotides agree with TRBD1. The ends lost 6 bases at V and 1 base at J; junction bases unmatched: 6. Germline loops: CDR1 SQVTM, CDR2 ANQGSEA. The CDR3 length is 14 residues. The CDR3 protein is CSVDRGVGTDTQYF. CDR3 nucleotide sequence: TGCAGCGTCGACAGGGGCGTCGGCACAGATACGCAGTATTTT.

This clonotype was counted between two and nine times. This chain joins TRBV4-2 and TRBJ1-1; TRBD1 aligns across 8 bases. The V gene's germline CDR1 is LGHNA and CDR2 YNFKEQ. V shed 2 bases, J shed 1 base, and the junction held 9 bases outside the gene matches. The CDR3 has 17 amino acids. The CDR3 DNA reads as TGTGCCAGCAGCCAACTGACCGGGACAGGATGGAACACTGAAGCTTTCTTT. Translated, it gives CASSQLTGTGWNTEAFF.

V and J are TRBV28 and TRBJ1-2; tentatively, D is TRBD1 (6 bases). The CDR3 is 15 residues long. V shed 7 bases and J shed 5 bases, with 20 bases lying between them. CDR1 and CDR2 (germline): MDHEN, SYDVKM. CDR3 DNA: TGTGCCAGCACAGCAGGAGGGACATTACCATATGGCTACACCTTC. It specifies CASTAGGTLPYGYTF.

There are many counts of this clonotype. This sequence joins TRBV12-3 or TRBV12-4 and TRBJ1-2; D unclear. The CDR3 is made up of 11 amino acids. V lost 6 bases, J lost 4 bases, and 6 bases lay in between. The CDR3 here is CASRQLYGYTF. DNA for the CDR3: TGTGCCAGCAGACAACTCTATGGCTACACCTTC.

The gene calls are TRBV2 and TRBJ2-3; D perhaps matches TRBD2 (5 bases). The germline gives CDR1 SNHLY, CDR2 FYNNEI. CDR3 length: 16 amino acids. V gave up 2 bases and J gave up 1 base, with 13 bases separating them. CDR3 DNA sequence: TGTGCCAGCAGTGAAAATTTGCGGGTCCGCACAGATACGCAGTATTTT. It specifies CASSENLRVRTDTQYF.

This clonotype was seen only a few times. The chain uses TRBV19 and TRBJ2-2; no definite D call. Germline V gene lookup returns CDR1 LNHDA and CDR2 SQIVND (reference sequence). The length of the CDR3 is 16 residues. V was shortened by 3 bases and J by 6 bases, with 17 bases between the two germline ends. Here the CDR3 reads CASSISSLPRSGELFF. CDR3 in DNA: TGTGCCAGTAGTATTTCTTCCTTACCTCGGTCCGGGGAGCTGTTTTTT.